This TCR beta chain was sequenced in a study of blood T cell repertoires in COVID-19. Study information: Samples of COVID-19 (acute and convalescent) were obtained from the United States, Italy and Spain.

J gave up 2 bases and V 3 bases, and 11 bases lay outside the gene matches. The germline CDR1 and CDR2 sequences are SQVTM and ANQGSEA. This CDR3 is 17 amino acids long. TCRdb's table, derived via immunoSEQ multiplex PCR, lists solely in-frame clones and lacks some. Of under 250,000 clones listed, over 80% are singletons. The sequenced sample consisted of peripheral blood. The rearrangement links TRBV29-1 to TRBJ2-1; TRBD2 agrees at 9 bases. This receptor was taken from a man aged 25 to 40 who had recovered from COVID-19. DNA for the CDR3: TGCAGCGTTGAGAGCCTGGCGGGGGGGCTAACCTACAATGAGCAGTTCTTC. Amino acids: CSVESLAGGLTYNEQFF.